Presented here are 12 T cell receptor beta chains from one specimen sequenced in a study of long-term antiretroviral therapy in people with HIV. Researchers report immunoSEQ v3.0 was run at survey level. Sequenced by immunoSEQ multiplex PCR; TCRdb stores in-frame clones only, minus some. This sample has 20,000 to 25,000 clones, with around 80% found just once. Material: unsorted PBMCs, obtained 0.5 years before starting antiretroviral therapy. These receptors originate from a man in his forties with HIV.

This clone was detected only a few times. J is TRBJ2-1 and V is TRBV4-3, with 8 bases fitting TRBD2. Per germline, CDR1 LGHNA and CDR2 YSLEER. Germline trimming cut 1 base from V and 4 bases from J; bases unmatched to any gene: 3. The CDR3 loop spans 15 amino acids. CDR3 DNA: TGCGCCAGCAGCCAAGTGGTAGCGGGGTACAATGAGCAGTTCTTC. Translating gives CASSQVVAGYNEQFF.

The chain links TRBV27 to TRBJ1-4; 7 positions match TRBD1. Trimming cost V 6 bases and J 5 bases; bases outside gene matches: 6. The CDR3 loop spans 14 amino acids. Germline V gene sequence: CDR1 MNHEY, CDR2 SMNVEV (reference sequence). The CDR3 spells CASSKTGRNEKLFF. The CDR3 bases are TGTGCCAGCAGCAAGACAGGGCGCAATGAAAAACTGTTTTTT. Full variable domain (rest looked up from reference TRBV27 and TRBJ1-4): EAQVTQNPRYLITVTGKKLTVTCSQNMNHEYMSWYRQDPGLGLRQIYYSMNVEVTDKGDVPEGYKVSRKEKRNFPLILESPSPNQTSLYFCASSKTGRNEKLFFGSGTQLSVL.

The chain joins TRBV19 to TRBJ2-7, with D perhaps TRBD2 (6 bases). Trimming left V 6 bases short and J 2 bases short, with 17 bases between. CDR3 size: 15 residues. Germline CDR1 and CDR2: LNHDA and SQIVND (reference sequence). The CDR3 here is CASSLEEGSPYEQYF. The CDR3 DNA is TGTGCCAGTAGCCTCGAGGAGGGATCCCCCTACGAGCAGTACTTC.

V usage is TRBV19 and J usage is TRBJ2-3, with 10 bases aligning to TRBD1. Germline assignment: CDR1 LNHDA and CDR2 SQIVND (reference sequence). The length of the CDR3 is 16 residues. The junction had 10 bases not matched to a gene; V was cut back by 8 bases and J by 2 bases. The CDR3 sequence is CASQNRDRGFTDTQYF. The CDR3 DNA is TGTGCCAGTCAAAACCGGGACAGGGGTTTCACAGATACGCAGTATTTT.

V usage is TRBV11-2 and J usage is TRBJ1-1; D remains unclear. Between the trimmed V and J ends, which lost 2 bases and 3 bases, there was a span of 13 bases. CDR3 length: 15 residues. Per germline, CDR1 SGHAT and CDR2 FQNNGV. CDR3 DNA: TGTGCCAGCAGCTTAACGGCTGAAGCGTACACTGAAGCTTTCTTT. Translating gives CASSLTAEAYTEAFF. Full variable domain (remainder filled in from reference TRBV11-2 and TRBJ1-1): EAGVAQSPRYKIIEKRQSVAFWCNPISGHATLYWYQQILGQGPKLLIQFQNNGVVDDSQLPKDRFSAERLKGVDSTLKIQPAKLEDSAVYLCASSLTAEAYTEAFFGQGTRLTVV.

This clone was seen only once. This chain connects TRBV7-9 to TRBJ2-7; D is unresolved. This CDR3 is 12 amino acids long. The germline V gene has CDR1 SEHNR and CDR2 FQNEAQ (reference sequence). Trimming took off 4 bases at V and 4 bases at J, with 8 bases between the two ends. CDR3 DNA: TGTGCCAGCAGCTCAACAGCTTACGAGCAGTACTTC. It yields the protein CASSSTAYEQYF. The full variable domain, with the rest looked up from reference TRBV7-9 and TRBJ2-7, is DTGVSQNPRHKITKRGQNVTFRCDPISEHNRLYWYRQTLGQGPEFLTYFQNEAQLEKSRLLSDRFSAERPKGSFSTLEIQRTEQGDSAMYLCASSSTAYEQYFGPGTRLTVT.

This clone was found a few times. The rearrangement uses TRBV19 and TRBJ1-2; D might be TRBD1 (6 bases). The germline gives CDR1 LNHDA, CDR2 SQIVND (reference sequence). V lost 8 bases and J lost 4, with 14 bases in between. The CDR3 runs to 13 residues. The CDR3: CASQQGDGYGYTF. The CDR3 DNA is TGTGCCAGTCAACAGGGAGACGGCTATGGCTACACCTTC.

The chain is built from TRBV27 and TRBJ2-7, with a possible D match to TRBD1 (6 bases). Germline-derived CDR1 and CDR2 are MNHEY and SMNVEV (reference sequence). Trimming removed 3 bases at V and 0 bases at J, with 12 bases between. This CDR3 comprises 15 residues. The CDR3 bases are TGTGCCAGCAGTTTCGGCCGGGACACCTCCTACGAGCAGTACTTC. This translates into CASSFGRDTSYEQYF.

Concerning this clone: The sample contains more than one DNA sequence encoding this CDR3. The chain uses TRBV7-2 and TRBJ1-5, with unresolved D. Trimming removed 3 bases at V and 2 bases at J, with 5 bases between. The CDR3 totals 13 residues. Germline values: CDR1 SGHTA, CDR2 FQGNSA. The chain's CDR3 is CASSLRGNQPQHF. CDR3 nucleotides: TGTGCCAGCAGCTTGCGGGGCAATCAGCCCCAGCATTTT.

V gene TRBV28 combines with J gene TRBJ1-5; D call uncertain. The germline V and J ends were trimmed by 5 bases and 0 bases, with 11 bases remaining between them. The germline V gene encodes CDR1 MDHEN and CDR2 SYDVKM. The CDR3 consists of 15 residues. The CDR3 nucleotides read TGTGCCAGCAGTCTTATGGGGTATAGCAATCAGCCCCAGCATTTT. Amino acids: CASSLMGYSNQPQHF.

The chain couples TRBV27 to TRBJ2-7, with a weak D call TRBD1 (6 bases). The CDR3 consists of 13 residues. The V gene's germline CDR1 is MNHEY and CDR2 SMNVEV (reference sequence). The V gene lost 6 bases and the J gene lost 2 bases, with 11 bases spanning the gap. CDR3 region: CASRPTGTYEQYF. The CDR3 DNA follows: TGTGCCAGCAGACCCACAGGGACCTACGAGCAGTACTTC.

V is TRBV28 and J is TRBJ2-7; 8 nucleotides align to TRBD2. Germline-derived CDR1 and CDR2 are MDHEN and SYDVKM. CDR3 size: 14 residues. Trimming cost V 5 bases and J 3 bases; bases outside gene matches: 6. The CDR3 nucleotides read TGTGCCAGCAGTCCCAGGACTAGCCTCTACGAGCAGTACTTC. Its translation is CASSPRTSLYEQYF.